A single sample gave rise to the 23 T cell receptor beta chains below, sequenced in a study of shared clonotypes between healthy human individuals. The protocol was immunoSEQ multiplex PCR, while the TCRdb copy is restricted to in-frame clones and leaves out a portion. The data show 75,000 to 100,000 clones, 40% to 55% seen once. What was sequenced was PBMCs. All receptors derive from a woman in her thirties or forties in good health. Some clones in this sample may be carry-over from other donors' samples.

The chain recombines TRBV4-3 with TRBJ2-7; maybe TRBD2 (5 bases). The V and J ends lost 0 bases and 6 bases respectively, with 15 bases between them. The germline V gene has CDR1 LGHNA and CDR2 YSLEER. The CDR3 runs 15 residues. The CDR3 DNA follows: TGCGCCAGCAGCCAAGAAGGAGCTCTACTAGGCGAGCAGTACTTC. This encodes CASSQEGALLGEQYF.

A remark on this clone: A read error likely explains this, since a far larger clone differs by one base. The V and J genes are TRBV10-3 and TRBJ2-5; D is unclear. CDR1 ENHRY and CDR2 SYGVKD come from the germline V gene. The CDR3 has 12 amino acids. CDR3: CATSGQQETQYF. Written as DNA, the CDR3 is TGTGCCACCAGTGGGCAGCAAGAGACCCAGTACTTC.

This clone was seen at least ten times. The V call is TRBV6-1, the J call TRBJ1-1; tentatively, D is TRBD1 (5 bases). The germline CDR1 and CDR2 sequences are MNHNS and SASEGT. The CDR3 has 13 residues. Trimming shortened V by 2 bases and J by 11 bases, and 15 bases separated the two germline ends. The CDR3 coding sequence is TGTGCCAGCAGTGAACCTCGGGGCGATTTGGCTTTCTTT. It is translated as CASSEPRGDLAFF.

The chain combines TRBV4-3 with TRBJ2-3; 11 positions agree with TRBD2. The CDR3 extends over 17 amino acids. The V and J ends lost 0 bases and 6 bases, in that order; junction bases with no gene match: 8. Germline V gene sequence: CDR1 LGHNA, CDR2 YSLEER. The CDR3 spells CASSQETSGTPGDTQYF. As DNA, the CDR3 is TGCGCCAGCAGCCAAGAGACTAGCGGGACCCCGGGGGATACGCAGTATTTT.

This clone showed up many times. The chain has TRBV5-4 and TRBJ2-1, with D possibly matching TRBD2 (6 bases). This CDR3 is built from 15 residues. Trimming stripped 0 bases from V and 3 bases from J, with 10 bases between. Per germline, CDR1 SGHNT and CDR2 YYREEE (reference sequence). This CDR3 reads CASSLGGNYYNEQFF. In DNA, the CDR3 is TGTGCCAGCAGCTTGGGCGGGAACTACTACAATGAGCAGTTCTTC.

This clone came up once. Since a much larger clone is just one base distant, this may be a read error. The rearrangement joins TRBV18 to TRBJ1-2; D gene uncertain. There are 13 residues in the CDR3. Germline lookup yields CDR1 KGHSH and CDR2 LQKENI. CDR3 residues: CASSPDRAHGNTF. CDR3 coding DNA: TGTGCCAGCTCCCCGGACCGAGCTCATGGCAACACCTTC.

The chain recombines TRBV7-9 with TRBJ1-1; 8 positions agree with TRBD1. With V trimmed by 5 bases and J by 5 bases, 13 bases remained unmatched. Germline V CDR1 and CDR2: SEHNR, FQNEAQ (reference sequence). The CDR3 sequence is 16 residues long. Written as DNA, the CDR3 is TGTGCCAGCAGCGCGACCCCTGACAGGGGCGGAACTGAAGCTTTCTTT. Its translation: CASSATPDRGGTEAFF.

The genes are TRBV5-5 and TRBJ2-1; TRBD1 matches 8 bases. CDR3 length: 15 amino acids. The V gene's germline CDR1 is SGHKS and CDR2 YYEKEE (reference sequence). Trimming cost V 5 bases and J 7 bases; bases outside gene matches: 11. The CDR3: CASSVGQGSFNEQFF. As DNA, the CDR3 is TGTGCCAGCAGTGTAGGACAGGGTTCCTTTAATGAGCAGTTCTTC. The full variable domain, its missing parts supplied by reference TRBV5-5 and TRBJ2-1, is DAGVTQSPTHLIKTRGQQVTLRCSPISGHKSVSWYQQVLGQGPQFIFQYYEKEERGRGNFPDRFSARQFPNYSSELNVNALLLGDSALYLCASSVGQGSFNEQFFGPGTRLTVL.

CDR3 sequence (DNA): TGTGCCAGCAGTCTACCCCTCCAGGGACCTGGCTACACCTTC. The encoded protein is CASSLPLQGPGYTF. This chain uses TRBV19 with TRBJ1-2; D may be TRBD1 (5 bases). The CDR3 consists of 14 residues. CDR1 LNHDA and CDR2 SQIVND come from the germline V gene (reference sequence). Deletions cut 9 bases from V and 7 bases from J, with 21 bases between. Supplemented by reference TRBV19 and TRBJ1-2, the full variable domain reads DGGITQSPKYLFRKEGQNVTLSCEQNLNHDAMYWYRQDPGQGLRLIYYSQIVNDFQKGDIAEGYSVSREKKESFPLTVTSAQKNPTAFYLCASSLPLQGPGYTFGSGTRLTVV.

This clone occurred a few times. V is TRBV29-1 and J is TRBJ1-1; D uncertain. This CDR3 contains 12 residues. V was clipped by 3 bases and J by 8 bases, with 13 bases between them. Germline V lookup: CDR1 SQVTM, CDR2 ANQGSEA. The CDR3 here is CSVDQVAGEAFF. The CDR3 DNA follows: TGCAGCGTTGACCAGGTGGCGGGAGAAGCTTTCTTT.

Note on this clone: With a far larger clone one base away, a read error is the likely cause. CDR3 region: CASSESPSGCEQYF. For the CDR3, the DNA is TGTGCCAGCAGTGAATCACCTAGCGGCTGCGAGCAGTACTTC. The chain recombines TRBV25-1 with TRBJ2-7, with 7 bases fitting TRBD2. CDR1 is MGHDK, CDR2 SYGVNS, per germline. The V and J ends lost 1 base and 6 bases, in that order; junction bases with no gene match: 6. This CDR3 has 14 amino acids.

The rearrangement links TRBV5-6 to TRBJ1-2; D possibly corresponds to TRBD1 (6 bases). The V end was cut by 4 bases, the J end by 4 bases, with 20 bases between. The CDR3 consists of 16 residues. Germline loops: CDR1 SGHDT, CDR2 YYEEEE. The CDR3 nucleotides read TGTGCCAGCAGCAGCACTTGGGACATCTCGCTCTATGGCTACACCTTC. Translated, it gives CASSSTWDISLYGYTF.

Concerning this clone itself: This is likely an artifact of a read error, given a far larger clone one base away. The V call is TRBV7-2, the J call TRBJ2-1; 8 nucleotides match TRBD2. The ends lost 5 bases at V and 8 bases at J; junction bases unmatched: 14. Germline V gene sequence: CDR1 SGHTA, CDR2 FQGNSA. This CDR3 region has 16 residues. The DNA for the CDR3 is TGTGCCAGCAGCGGGATTAGCGGGAACGTCCAGTATGAGCAGTTCTTC. Encoded protein: CASSGISGNVQYEQFF.

The chain combines TRBV4-3 with TRBJ2-7; D possibly corresponds to TRBD1 (5 bases). Looked up from germline, CDR1 is LGHNA and CDR2 is YSLEER. The V and J ends lost 8 bases and 6 bases respectively, with 17 bases between them. The CDR3 spans 13 residues. The CDR3 DNA sequence: TGCGCCAGCGGAAGGGGCCTCAATTCCGAGCAGTACTTC. It yields the protein CASGRGLNSEQYF.

The chain is built from TRBV7-9 and TRBJ2-1; maybe TRBD2 (6 bases). V lost 5 bases, J lost 9 bases, and 14 bases lay in between. Germline CDR1 and CDR2: SEHNR and FQNEAQ (reference sequence). CDR3 length equals 13 residues. As DNA, the CDR3 is TGTGCCAGCAGCAGCCGACTAGTGGCTGAGCAGTTCTTC. The encoded protein is CASSSRLVAEQFF.

This clone was recorded many times. The chain recombines TRBV6-6 with TRBJ2-3, with a weak D call TRBD2 (5 bases). The V end was cut by 2 bases, the J end by 3 bases, with 6 bases between. This CDR3 has 13 residues. Germline lookup yields CDR1 MNHNY and CDR2 SVGAGI (reference sequence). As DNA, the CDR3 is TGTGCCAGCAGTTACGCGGGTACAGATACGCAGTATTTT. Residues: CASSYAGTDTQYF.

This chain connects TRBV27 to TRBJ1-3; D is uncertain. Trimming cost V 4 bases and J 0 bases, with 7 bases left between them. This CDR3 region has 14 residues. CDR1 and CDR2 (germline): MNHEY, SMNVEV (reference sequence). CDR3 amino acids: CASSSLGSGNTIYF. The DNA for the CDR3 is TGTGCCAGCAGTTCCCTAGGCTCTGGAAACACCATATATTTT.

The V gene is TRBV7-9, the J gene TRBJ1-2; no reliable D call. V gave up 5 bases and J gave up 2 bases, with 15 bases separating them. CDR3 size: 15 residues. Germline-derived CDR1 and CDR2 are SEHNR and FQNEAQ (reference sequence). The CDR3 sequence is CASSTGRSWNYGYTF. CDR3 DNA sequence: TGTGCCAGCAGCACCGGACGGAGCTGGAACTATGGCTACACCTTC.

This clone has more than one count but fewer than ten. The gene calls are TRBV7-9 and TRBJ2-7, with 7 bases matching TRBD2. Looked up from germline, CDR1 is SEHNR and CDR2 is FQNEAQ (reference sequence). The junction had 10 bases not matched to a gene; V was cut back by 2 bases and J by 6 bases. The CDR3 loop spans 15 amino acids. This chain's CDR3 is CASSLLSGREAEQYF. In DNA form, the CDR3 reads TGTGCCAGCAGCTTACTCTCCGGACGGGAGGCCGAGCAGTACTTC.

This chain's CDR3 is CASSWTGEETQYF. CDR3 coding DNA: TGTGCCAGCAGCTGGACAGGGGAAGAGACCCAGTACTTC. The rearrangement joins TRBV5-4 to TRBJ2-5, with 9 bases lining up with TRBD1. V dropped 3 bases and J dropped 3; count of bases not matched to a gene: 0. The CDR3 is 13 residues long. In germline, CDR1 is SGHNT, CDR2 YYREEE (reference sequence).

This clone was seen once. The chain uses TRBV7-9 and TRBJ1-2; D is unresolved. The CDR3 contains 14 residues. Germline values: CDR1 SEHNR, CDR2 FQNEAQ (reference sequence). V was pared by 2 bases and J by 6 bases, with 13 bases between. As DNA, the CDR3 is TGTGCCAGCAGCTTATCGAAGGGTTGGGATGGCTACACCTTC. Its protein product is CASSLSKGWDGYTF.

This clone was observed a handful of times. The chain employs TRBV15 and TRBJ1-4; D remains ambiguous. Looked up from germline, CDR1 is LNHNV and CDR2 is YYDKDF (reference sequence). V lost 1 base to trimming and J lost 5 bases, with 11 bases between them. CDR3 size: 15 residues. The CDR3 sequence is CATSRGLTRNEKLFF. CDR3 sequence (DNA): TGTGCCACCAGCAGAGGGCTCACACGGAATGAAAAACTGTTTTTT.

J is TRBJ1-1 and V is TRBV20-1, with a weak D call TRBD1 (6 bases). The length of the CDR3 is 11 residues. Per germline, CDR1 DFQATT and CDR2 SNEGSKA (reference sequence). The V and J ends lost 5 bases and 6 bases respectively, with 10 bases between them. CDR3 region: CSALTGPEAFF. Here the CDR3 DNA reads TGCAGTGCTCTGACAGGCCCTGAAGCTTTCTTT.